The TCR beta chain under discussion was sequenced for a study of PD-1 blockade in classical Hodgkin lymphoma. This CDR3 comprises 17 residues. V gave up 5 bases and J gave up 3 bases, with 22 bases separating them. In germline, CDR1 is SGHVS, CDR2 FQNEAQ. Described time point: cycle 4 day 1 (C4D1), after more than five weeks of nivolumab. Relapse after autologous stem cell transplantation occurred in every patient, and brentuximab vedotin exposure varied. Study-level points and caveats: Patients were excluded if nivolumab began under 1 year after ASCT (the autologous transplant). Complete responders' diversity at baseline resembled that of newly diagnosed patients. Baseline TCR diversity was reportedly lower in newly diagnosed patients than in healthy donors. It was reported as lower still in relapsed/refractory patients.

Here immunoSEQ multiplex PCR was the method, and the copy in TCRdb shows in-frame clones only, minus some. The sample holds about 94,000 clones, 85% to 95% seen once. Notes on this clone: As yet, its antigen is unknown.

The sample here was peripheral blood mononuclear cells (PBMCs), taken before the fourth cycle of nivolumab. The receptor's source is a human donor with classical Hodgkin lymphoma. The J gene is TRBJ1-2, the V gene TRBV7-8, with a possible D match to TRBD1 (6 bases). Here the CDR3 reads CASSNPLGGRRDYGYTF. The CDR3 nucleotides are TGTGCCAGCAGCAATCCACTCGGGGGGCGAAGGGACTATGGCTACACCTTC.